The text below deals with one T cell receptor (beta chain). Its target is not known. PCR was performed using 60 Vbeta and 13 Jbeta primers. Produced via immunoSEQ multiplex PCR; TCRdb's table is partial and in-frame only. Among fewer than 150,000 clones, 80% were seen once, and the ten largest hold about 5%. V was pared by 0 bases and J by 6 bases, with 3 bases of the junction left unmatched. Germline V gene data show CDR1 as LGHNA and CDR2 as YNFKEQ. This CDR3 is built from 17 residues. The sample belongs to a study of cytomegalovirus exposure and HLA in healthy donors. Study-wide results and limits: Specificity for CMV antigens was confirmed in vitro for a few of the CMV-associated chains. Because they were indistinguishable, some V segments, including TRBV6-2 and TRBV6-3, were excluded. Across donors, most TCRs were seen rarely, yet some public ones were widespread. Previous analysis showed most TCR beta V segments were productive about 87% or about 30% of the time.

This TCR came from a male donor in good health and CMV-seronegative. J is TRBJ2-2 and V is TRBV4-2; TRBD2 aligns across 14 bases. Specimen: PBMCs. The CDR3 protein is CASSQDRTSGGSGELFF. CDR3 DNA sequence: TGTGCCAGCAGCCAAGATCGGACTAGCGGGGGGTCCGGGGAGCTGTTTTTT.